The 9 T cell receptor beta chains reported below all come from one sample, sequenced in a study of T cells in tumors after PD-1 blockade. Profiling relied on immunoSEQ multiplex PCR, and the TCRdb table lists in-frame clones only, not all of them. The table has 5,000 or so clones, about two thirds seen once; the top ten hold about 5.6%. Specimen: tumor tissue, collected before anti-PD-1 treatment. The receptor source for this set is a human donor with basal cell carcinoma.

The gene calls are TRBV28 and TRBJ2-1, with 9 bases matching TRBD1. V lost 5 bases and J lost 4; bases outside the gene matches: 6. The CDR3 runs to 15 residues. From germline, CDR1 is MDHEN and CDR2 SYDVKM. CDR3 bases: TGTGCCAGCAGTACCTCCGGGACAGGGTACAATGAGCAGTTCTTC. Amino acid sequence: CASSTSGTGYNEQFF.

This chain connects TRBV2 to TRBJ2-1; D is undetermined. Germline V gives CDR1 SNHLY, CDR2 FYNNEI. The length of the CDR3 is 15 residues. Trimming left V 6 bases short and J 0 bases short, with 12 bases between. The DNA for the CDR3 is TGTGCCAGCAGAGCACTCCCGAGCTCCTACAATGAGCAGTTCTTC. This sequence encodes CASRALPSSYNEQFF.

This clone is medium-sized by share. The genes are TRBV5-4 and TRBJ1-1, with D unresolved. The CDR3 sequence is 13 residues long. In germline, CDR1 is SGHNT, CDR2 YYREEE (reference sequence). Trimming removed 4 bases from V and 6 bases from J, with 13 bases in between. In DNA form, the CDR3 reads TGTGCCAGCAGCCCACGACCGGAGTCTGAAGCTTTCTTT. It encodes CASSPRPESEAFF.

The rearrangement uses TRBV6-4 and TRBJ2-6; D uncertain. This CDR3 region has 17 residues. Germline CDR1 MRHNA, CDR2 SNTAGT. V dropped 3 bases and J dropped 0 bases, with 12 bases sitting between them. CDR3 bases: TGTGCCAGCAGTGATTGGGGAAACTACTCTGGGGCCAACGTCCTGACTTTC. Translated: CASSDWGNYSGANVLTF.

The CDR3 nucleotides are TGTGCCAGCAGCCTGCCCGACAGGGGCCAATATGGCTACACCTTC. This codes for CASSLPDRGQYGYTF. The chain has TRBV6-5 and TRBJ1-2; 8 bases fit TRBD1. The germline V gene encodes CDR1 MNHEY and CDR2 SVGAGI. With 6 bases clipped from V and 5 bases from J, the junction kept 11 bases outside the gene matches. CDR3 length equals 15 residues.

J is TRBJ1-1 and V is TRBV30; tentatively, D is TRBD1 (6 bases). This CDR3 has 12 amino acids. The germline CDR1 and CDR2 sequences are GTSNPN and SVGIG (reference sequence). V lost 0 bases, J lost 8 bases, and 10 bases lay in between. As DNA, the CDR3 is TGTGCCTGGAGTGTCCATGGGACAGAAGCTTTCTTT. Protein: CAWSVHGTEAFF.

This chain uses TRBV2 with TRBJ2-3; D possibly uses TRBD1 or TRBD2 (6 bases each). The V gene lost 0 bases and the J gene lost 0 bases, with 13 bases spanning the gap. The CDR3 consists of 17 residues. Germline assignment: CDR1 SNHLY and CDR2 FYNNEI. The CDR3 protein is CASSEAFRGPSTDTQYF. DNA of the CDR3: TGTGCCAGCAGTGAAGCGTTCCGGGGGCCCAGCACAGATACGCAGTATTTT.

The V call is TRBV6-5, the J call TRBJ2-3; the D gene is possibly TRBD1 (5 bases). CDR3 length: 15 residues. Trimming removed 5 bases from V and 6 bases from J, with 18 bases in between. Germline V lookup: CDR1 MNHEY, CDR2 SVGAGI. The CDR3 sequence: CASSLTPQGSDTQYF. For the CDR3, the DNA is TGTGCCAGCAGTCTGACACCCCAGGGATCTGATACGCAGTATTTT.

This chain joins TRBV30 and TRBJ2-1, with D perhaps matching TRBD2 (5 bases). CDR1 and CDR2 from the germline V gene are GTSNPN and SVGIG (reference sequence). V dropped 2 bases and J dropped 9 bases, with 11 bases sitting between them. The CDR3 is 12 amino acids. The CDR3 spells CAWSYTRVEQFF. CDR3 coding DNA: TGTGCCTGGAGTTATACGCGGGTTGAGCAGTTCTTC. Supplemented by reference TRBV30 and TRBJ2-1, the full variable domain reads SQTIHQWPATLVQPVGSPLSLECTVEGTSNPNLYWYRQAAGRGLQLLFYSVGIGQISSEVPQNLSASRPQDRQFILSSKKLLLSDSGFYLCAWSYTRVEQFFGPGTRLTVL.